This TCR beta chain was documented in a study of a mutant IDH1 vaccine in newly diagnosed glioma. The CDR3 contains 16 residues. V lost 0 bases and J 5 bases, leaving 17 bases between the germline ends. The germline V gene encodes CDR1 SGHRS and CDR2 YFSETQ. Time point defined: week 23, last vaccination. The investigators gave 300 ug of mutant IDH1 20-mer peptide in each vaccine dose, together with topical imiquimod. Diagnosis in the donors showed new WHO grade 3 or 4 astrocytomas that were IDH1-mutant and ATRX-lost. This clone was found a few times. Its antigen is undetermined. Libraries were prepared by immunoSEQ multiplex PCR; TCRdb keeps only in-frame clonotypes and omits some of them. The table has tens of thousands of clones, about 76% seen once.

The TCR sequence derives from a man in his fifties or sixties with glioma. The chain combines TRBV5-1 with TRBJ1-1; D might be TRBD1 (5 bases). The sequencing used PBMCs, collected from a glioma patient whose treatment included an IDH1 peptide vaccine. CDR3 in amino acids: CASSLGGGEAITEAFF. In DNA form, the CDR3 reads TGCGCCAGCAGCTTGGGGGGAGGGGAGGCCATTACTGAAGCTTTCTTT. The full variable domain, rest sourced from reference TRBV5-1 and TRBJ1-1, is KAGVTQTPRYLIKTRGQQVTLSCSPISGHRSVSWYQQTPGQGLQFLFEYFSETQRNKGNFPGRFSGRQFSNSRSEMNVSTLELGDSALYLCASSLGGGEAITEAFFGQGTRLTVV.